This T cell receptor beta chain was found in a study of CD8 T cells in ankylosing spondylitis. TCRdb called the 5' RACE reads again in MiXCR, with one record for every CDR3 protein. The sample includes approximately 260,000 distinct CDR3 sequences, 15% to 20% of them seen just once. Germline-derived CDR1 and CDR2 are SQVTM and ANQGSEA. CDR3 length equals 13 residues. Unmatched junction bases numbered 5, after V lost 7 bases and J lost 2 bases. The source material was blood, either unsorted or a sorted T cell fraction (not recorded which). The chain has TRBV29-1 and TRBJ2-1; 7 bases are shared with TRBD2. This receptor was identified in a male donor with ankylosing spondylitis or in good health (not recorded which). Written as DNA, the CDR3 is TGCAGCGCAAGCGGGATGCCCTACAATGAGCAGTTCTTC. Protein: CSASGMPYNEQFF.